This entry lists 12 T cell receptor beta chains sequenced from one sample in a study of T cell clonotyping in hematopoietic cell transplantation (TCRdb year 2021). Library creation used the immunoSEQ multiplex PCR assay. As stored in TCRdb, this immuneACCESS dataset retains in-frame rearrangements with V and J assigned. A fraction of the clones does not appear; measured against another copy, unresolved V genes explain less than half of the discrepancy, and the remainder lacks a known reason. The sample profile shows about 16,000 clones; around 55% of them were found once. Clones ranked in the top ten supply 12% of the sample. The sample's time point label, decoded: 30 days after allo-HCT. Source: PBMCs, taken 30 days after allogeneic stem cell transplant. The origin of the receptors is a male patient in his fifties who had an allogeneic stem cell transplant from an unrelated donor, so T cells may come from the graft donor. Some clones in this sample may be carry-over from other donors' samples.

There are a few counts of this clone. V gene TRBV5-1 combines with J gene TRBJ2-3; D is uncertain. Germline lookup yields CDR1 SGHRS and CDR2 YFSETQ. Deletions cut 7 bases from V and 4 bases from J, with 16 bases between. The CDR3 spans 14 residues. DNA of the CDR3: TGCGCCAGCCAGGTGGAATCCCGGTCAGATACGCAGTATTTT. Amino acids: CASQVESRSDTQYF. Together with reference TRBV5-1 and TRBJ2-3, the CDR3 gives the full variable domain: KAGVTQTPRYLIKTRGQQVTLSCSPISGHRSVSWYQQTPGQGLQFLFEYFSETQRNKGNFPGRFSGRQFSNSRSEMNVSTLELGDSALYLCASQVESRSDTQYFGPGTRLTVL.

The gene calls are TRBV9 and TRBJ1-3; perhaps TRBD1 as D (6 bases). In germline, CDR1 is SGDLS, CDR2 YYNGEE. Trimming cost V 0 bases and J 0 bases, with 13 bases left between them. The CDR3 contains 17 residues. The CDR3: CASSVVGAANSGNTIYF. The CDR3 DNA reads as TGTGCCAGCAGCGTAGTGGGGGCCGCCAACTCTGGAAACACCATATATTTT. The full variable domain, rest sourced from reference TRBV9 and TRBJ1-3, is DSGVTQTPKHLITATGQRVTLRCSPRSGDLSVYWYQQSLDQGLQFLIQYYNGEERAKGNILERFSAQQFPDLHSELNLSSLELGDSALYFCASSVVGAANSGNTIYFGEGSWLTVV.

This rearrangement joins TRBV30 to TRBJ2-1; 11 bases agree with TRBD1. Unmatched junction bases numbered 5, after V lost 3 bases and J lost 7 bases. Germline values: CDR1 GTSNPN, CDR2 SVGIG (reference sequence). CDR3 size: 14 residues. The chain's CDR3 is CAWSRTGGRNEQFF. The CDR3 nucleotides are TGTGCCTGGAGCCGGACAGGGGGCAGGAATGAGCAGTTCTTC.

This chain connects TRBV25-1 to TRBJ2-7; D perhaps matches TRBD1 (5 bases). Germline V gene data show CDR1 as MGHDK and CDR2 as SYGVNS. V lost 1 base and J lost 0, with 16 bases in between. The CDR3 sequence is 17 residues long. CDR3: CASSEFPLHRSSYEQYF. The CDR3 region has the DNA TGTGCCAGCAGTGAATTCCCCTTACACAGGAGCTCCTACGAGCAGTACTTC.

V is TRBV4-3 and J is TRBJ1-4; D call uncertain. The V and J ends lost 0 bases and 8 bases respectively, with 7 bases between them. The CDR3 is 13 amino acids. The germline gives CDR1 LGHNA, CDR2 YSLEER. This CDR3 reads CASSQEGREKLFF. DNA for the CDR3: TGCGCCAGCAGCCAAGAAGGGCGAGAAAAACTGTTTTTT.

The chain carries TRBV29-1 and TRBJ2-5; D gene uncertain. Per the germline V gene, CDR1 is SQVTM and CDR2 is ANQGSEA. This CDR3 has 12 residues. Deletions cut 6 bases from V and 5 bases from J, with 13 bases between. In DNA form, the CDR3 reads TGCAGCGTCAGGAGAGCCGATGAGACCCAGTACTTC. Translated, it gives CSVRRADETQYF.

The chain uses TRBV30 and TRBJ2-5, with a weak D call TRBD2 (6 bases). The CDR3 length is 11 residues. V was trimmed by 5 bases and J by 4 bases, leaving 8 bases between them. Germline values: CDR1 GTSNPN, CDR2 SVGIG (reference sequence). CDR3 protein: CAWDGGETQYF. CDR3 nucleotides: TGTGCCTGGGACGGGGGAGAGACCCAGTACTTC.

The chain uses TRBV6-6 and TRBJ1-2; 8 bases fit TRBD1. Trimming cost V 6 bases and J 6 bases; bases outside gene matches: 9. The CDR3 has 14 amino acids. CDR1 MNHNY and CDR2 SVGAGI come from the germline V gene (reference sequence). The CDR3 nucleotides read TGTGCCAGCAGACCCGGGACAGGCAACCATGGCTACACCTTC. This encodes CASRPGTGNHGYTF.

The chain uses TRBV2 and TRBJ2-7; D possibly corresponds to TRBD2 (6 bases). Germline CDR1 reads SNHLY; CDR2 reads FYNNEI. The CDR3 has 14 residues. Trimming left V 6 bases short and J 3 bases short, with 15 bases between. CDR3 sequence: CASREGITIYEQYF. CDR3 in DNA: TGTGCCAGCAGGGAGGGGATCACTATCTACGAGCAGTACTTC.

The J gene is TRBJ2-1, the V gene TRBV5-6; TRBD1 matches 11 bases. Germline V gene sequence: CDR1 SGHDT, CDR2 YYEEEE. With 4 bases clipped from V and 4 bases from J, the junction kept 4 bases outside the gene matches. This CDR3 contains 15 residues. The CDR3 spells CASSPGTGGYNEQFF. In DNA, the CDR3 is TGTGCCAGCAGCCCCGGGACAGGGGGATACAATGAGCAGTTCTTC.

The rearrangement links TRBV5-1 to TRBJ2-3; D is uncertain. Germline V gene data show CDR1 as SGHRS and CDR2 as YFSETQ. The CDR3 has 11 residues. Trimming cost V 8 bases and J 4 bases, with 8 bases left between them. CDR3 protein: CASSQADTQYF. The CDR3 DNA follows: TGCGCCAGTAGCCAGGCAGATACGCAGTATTTT. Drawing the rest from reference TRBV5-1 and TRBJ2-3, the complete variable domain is KAGVTQTPRYLIKTRGQQVTLSCSPISGHRSVSWYQQTPGQGLQFLFEYFSETQRNKGNFPGRFSGRQFSNSRSEMNVSTLELGDSALYLCASSQADTQYFGPGTRLTVL.

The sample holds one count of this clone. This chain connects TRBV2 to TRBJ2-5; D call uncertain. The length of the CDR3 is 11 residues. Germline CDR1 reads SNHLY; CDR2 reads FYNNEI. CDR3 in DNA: TGTGCGTCTTCGCAGTGGGAGACCCAGTACTTC. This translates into CASSQWETQYF.